This T cell receptor beta chain was sequenced for a study of T cell changes during pregnancy in multiple sclerosis. TCRdb's copy holds only in-frame clones and misses some; the assay was immunoSEQ multiplex PCR. The top ten clones hold more than 0.35% of a sample with roughly 40,000 clones, 90% to 95% of them seen once. J gave up 4 bases and V 8 bases, and 6 bases lay outside the gene matches. CDR1 is SEHNR and CDR2 is FQNEAQ in the germline V gene (reference sequence). The CDR3 spans 13 residues. Sequences were derived from CD4+ T cells from peripheral blood mononuclear cells, sampled after pregnancy. The J gene is TRBJ2-5, the V gene TRBV7-9, with 8 bases lining up with TRBD1. The TCR comes from a female donor with multiple sclerosis, enrolled in a pregnancy study. The CDR3 region is CASQDRGGETQYF. The CDR3 bases are TGTGCCAGCCAAGACAGGGGTGGAGAGACCCAGTACTTC. Based on the CDR3 plus reference TRBV7-9 and TRBJ2-5, the full variable domain is DTGVSQNPRHKITKRGQNVTFRCDPISEHNRLYWYRQTLGQGPEFLTYFQNEAQLEKSRLLSDRFSAERPKGSFSTLEIQRTEQGDSAMYLCASQDRGGETQYFGPGTRLLVL.